The 22 T cell receptor beta chains given below trace back to one sample, sequenced in a study of blood T cell repertoires in COVID-19. Repertoires were generated with immunoSEQ multiplex PCR, while TCRdb's copy carries only in-frame clones and drops some. This table holds about 130,000 clones, about 88% found once. The sequenced sample consisted of peripheral blood. These receptor sequences come from a man aged 55 to 70 with COVID-19, enrolled during active disease.

The chain couples TRBV29-1 to TRBJ1-1; 10 bases are shared with TRBD1. There are 13 residues in the CDR3. J gave up 7 bases and V 3 bases, and 5 bases lay outside the gene matches. Per the germline V gene, CDR1 is SQVTM and CDR2 is ANQGSEA. The CDR3 DNA reads TGCAGCGTTGACTGGACAGGGGGGCTTGAAGCTTTCTTT. This encodes CSVDWTGGLEAFF.

The V and J genes are TRBV18 and TRBJ2-1; 12 bases align to TRBD1. The CDR3 runs 18 residues. After removal of 3 bases from V and 4 bases from J, the junction contained 10 bases not matched to a gene. Germline V gene lookup returns CDR1 KGHSH and CDR2 LQKENI. CDR3 coding DNA: TGTGCCAGCTCACCCCGGGGACAGGGGGCAAAGGTTTACAATGAGCAGTTCTTC. It yields the protein CASSPRGQGAKVYNEQFF.

The V call is TRBV14, the J call TRBJ2-3; tentatively, D is TRBD2 (5 bases). Germline V gene sequence: CDR1 SGHDN, CDR2 FVKESK. Trimming left V 0 bases short and J 2 bases short, with 9 bases between. This CDR3 region has 15 residues. CDR3 DNA: TGTGCCAGCAGCCAAGATAAGCGGCCCACAGATACGCAGTATTTT. Protein: CASSQDKRPTDTQYF. Complete variable domain (other parts from reference TRBV14 and TRBJ2-3): EAGVTQFPSHSVIEKGQTVTLRCDPISGHDNLYWYRRVMGKEIKFLLHFVKESKQDESGMPNNRFLAERTGGTYSTLKVQPAELEDSGVYFCASSQDKRPTDTQYFGPGTRLTVL.

This chain joins TRBV6-5 and TRBJ1-1; 12 bases fit TRBD1. The V gene end was trimmed by 2 bases and the J gene end by 5 bases; junction bases not matched to a gene: 6. The CDR3 has 16 residues. Germline CDR1 is MNHEY and CDR2 is SVGAGI. DNA for the CDR3: TGTGCCAGCAGTTACAGTTGGGGACAGGGGGCGACTGAAGCTTTCTTT. Encoded protein: CASSYSWGQGATEAFF.

This chain links TRBV28 with TRBJ2-3; 9 bases map to TRBD2. The ends lost 4 bases at V and 0 bases at J; junction bases unmatched: 2. This CDR3 has 15 residues. CDR1 MDHEN and CDR2 SYDVKM come from the germline V gene. CDR3 in DNA: TGTGCCAGCAGTTCACTAGCGGGTAGCACAGATACGCAGTATTTT. Protein: CASSSLAGSTDTQYF. Together with reference TRBV28 and TRBJ2-3, the CDR3 gives the full variable domain: DVKVTQSSRYLVKRTGEKVFLECVQDMDHENMFWYRQDPGLGLRLIYFSYDVKMKEKGDIPEGYSVSREKKERFSLILESASTNQTSMYLCASSSLAGSTDTQYFGPGTRLTVL.

This clone appeared a single time. The chain is built from TRBV7-3 and TRBJ2-2; 7 positions agree with TRBD1. CDR1 and CDR2 (germline): SGHTA, FQGTGA. The CDR3 totals 19 residues. V lost 4 bases and J lost 3; bases outside the gene matches: 17. As DNA, the CDR3 is TGTGCCAGCAGCTCACTCCCTCCCGAAGAGACAGGGTACACCGGGGAGCTGTTTTTT. Amino acids: CASSSLPPEETGYTGELFF.

The rearrangement links TRBV30 to TRBJ2-7; TRBD1 aligns across 8 bases. This CDR3 is built from 13 residues. Germline V gene lookup returns CDR1 GTSNPN and CDR2 SVGIG (reference sequence). Losses at the gene ends were 1 base for V and 5 bases for J; bases not matched to a gene: 4. CDR3 sequence reads: CAWSADRGHEQYF. The DNA for the CDR3 is TGTGCCTGGAGTGCCGACAGGGGCCACGAGCAGTACTTC.

This clone appeared once. The chain carries TRBV5-6 and TRBJ1-2, with D unresolved. V shed 0 bases and J shed 2 bases, with 11 bases lying between them. The CDR3 spans 15 residues. Germline V CDR1 and CDR2: SGHDT, YYEEEE. CDR3: CASSLAQRQNYGYTF. In nucleotides, the CDR3 is TGTGCCAGCAGCTTGGCCCAGCGTCAGAACTATGGCTACACCTTC.

The chain has TRBV2 and TRBJ1-3; a weak D match, TRBD1 (5 bases). V was cut by 5 bases and J by 0 bases, with 8 bases left in between. The CDR3 is made up of 14 amino acids. Germline CDR1 and CDR2: SNHLY and FYNNEI. The CDR3 is CASSRQSSGNTIYF. The CDR3 DNA follows: TGTGCCAGCAGTAGACAGAGCTCTGGAAACACCATATATTTT.

This clone has only one observation. The rearrangement uses TRBV5-1 and TRBJ2-2, with 10 bases fitting TRBD1. Per the germline V gene, CDR1 is SGHRS and CDR2 is YFSETQ. The ends lost 2 bases at V and 4 bases at J; junction bases unmatched: 8. The CDR3 loop spans 17 amino acids. DNA of the CDR3: TGCGCCAGCAGCTTATGGGGACAGGGGTCGGGCACCGGGGAGCTGTTTTTT. This translates into CASSLWGQGSGTGELFF.

The genes are TRBV28 and TRBJ2-5; 7 positions match TRBD1. From germline, CDR1 is MDHEN and CDR2 SYDVKM. The trim removed 5 bases at V and 1 base at J, leaving 10 bases unmatched. The CDR3 runs to 16 residues. The CDR3 is CASSREIGTVQETQYF. The CDR3 region has the DNA TGTGCCAGCAGTAGAGAAATCGGGACAGTCCAAGAGACCCAGTACTTC.

This clone was counted ten times or more. The chain uses TRBV11-2 and TRBJ2-7; tentative D call: TRBD1 (5 bases). Trimming removed 1 base from V and 2 bases from J, with 12 bases in between. The CDR3 is 15 residues long. The germline V gene encodes CDR1 SGHAT and CDR2 FQNNGV. The CDR3 bases are TGTGCCAGCAGCTTAGCGGCAGGACAAACCTACGAGCAGTACTTC. It is translated as CASSLAAGQTYEQYF.

The chain has TRBV21-1 and TRBJ2-1; the DNA was not compared with TRBD2, the D call given in the table. TRBV21-1 is a listed pseudogene. The CDR3 is made up of 14 amino acids. The CDR3 coding sequence is TGTGCCAGCAGCTTCCGGGACTCAAACAATGAGCAGTTCTTC. Encoded protein: CASSFRDSNNEQFF.

This clone occurred once. The CDR3 region is CASSMDRDQPQHF. The CDR3 DNA reads as TGTGCCAGCAGCATGGACAGGGATCAGCCCCAGCATTTT. This chain joins TRBV6-5 and TRBJ1-5; 8 nucleotides align to TRBD1. The germline V gene encodes CDR1 MNHEY and CDR2 SVGAGI. The CDR3 is 13 residues long. Trimming removed 6 bases from V and 5 bases from J; junction bases left unmatched: 3.

The CDR3: CASSQQAGQGYNEQFF. The CDR3 nucleotides are TGTGCCAGCAGCCAACAAGCGGGACAGGGATACAATGAGCAGTTCTTC. The chain uses TRBV4-2 and TRBJ2-1; 9 nucleotides agree with TRBD1. The CDR3 sequence is 16 residues long. Germline loops: CDR1 LGHNA, CDR2 YNFKEQ. J gave up 4 bases and V 2 bases, and 6 bases lay outside the gene matches.

CDR3 residues: CASSHGTSRGTEAFF. The CDR3 DNA sequence: TGTGCCAGCAGCCACGGAACATCCAGAGGCACTGAAGCTTTCTTT. The rearrangement joins TRBV7-6 to TRBJ1-1; D not resolved. CDR3 length: 15 residues. V shed 5 bases and J shed 4 bases, with 17 bases lying between them. CDR1 SGHVS and CDR2 FNYEAQ come from the germline V gene. Supplemented by reference TRBV7-6 and TRBJ1-1, the full variable domain reads GAGVSQSPRYKVTKRGQDVALRCDPISGHVSLYWYRQALGQGPEFLTYFNYEAQQDKSGLPNDRFSAERPEGSISTLTIQRTEQRDSAMYRCASSHGTSRGTEAFFGQGTRLTVV.

The chain combines TRBV7-3 with TRBJ2-2, with TRBD2 matching over 12 bases. CDR3 size: 15 residues. Losses at the gene ends were 5 bases for V and 6 bases for J; bases not matched to a gene: 4. Germline CDR1 SGHTA, CDR2 FQGTGA. The CDR3 coding sequence is TGTGCCAGCAGCCGACTAGCGGGAGAGTCCGGGGAGCTGTTTTTT. Encoded protein: CASSRLAGESGELFF.

A word on this clone: Distinct nucleotide sequences in the sample also encode this CDR3. The rearrangement joins TRBV5-1 to TRBJ2-7, with D perhaps matching TRBD2 (5 bases). From germline, CDR1 is SGHRS and CDR2 YFSETQ. V was trimmed by 2 bases and J by 3 bases, leaving 6 bases between them. The CDR3 runs 12 residues. The CDR3 DNA is TGCGCCAGCAGCTTAGGAGGCTACGAGCAGTACTTC. It codes for CASSLGGYEQYF.

The V and J genes are TRBV10-3 and TRBJ1-1; D perhaps matches TRBD1 (6 bases). V was clipped by 6 bases and J by 1 base, with 18 bases between them. This CDR3 spans 16 amino acids. Germline CDR1 ENHRY, CDR2 SYGVKD. This chain's CDR3 is CAISPRGPSANTEAFF. The CDR3 DNA reads TGTGCCATCAGCCCCAGGGGACCAAGCGCGAACACTGAAGCTTTCTTT.

The J gene is TRBJ2-3, the V gene TRBV27, with D tentatively TRBD2 (6 bases). Trimming removed 1 base from V and 0 bases from J, with 11 bases in between. The CDR3 loop spans 16 amino acids. Looked up from germline, CDR1 is MNHEY and CDR2 is SMNVEV (reference sequence). CDR3 DNA sequence: TGTGCCAGCAGTTTATTGCGGGGCTCTAGCACAGATACGCAGTATTTT. As protein: CASSLLRGSSTDTQYF.

This sequence joins TRBV19 and TRBJ1-5, with a possible D match to TRBD1 (5 bases). V lost 4 bases and J lost 0, with 13 bases in between. The CDR3 has 16 amino acids. From germline, CDR1 is LNHDA and CDR2 SQIVND (reference sequence). The CDR3 DNA follows: TGTGCCAGTAGTAGCTTGACAGAATATAGCAATCAGCCCCAGCATTTT. The encoded protein is CASSSLTEYSNQPQHF.

The chain combines TRBV12-3 or TRBV12-4 with TRBJ2-3; D gene ambiguous. Trimming took 3 bases from V and 5 from J, leaving 3 bases between them. The CDR3 runs 11 residues. CDR3 residues: CASSFKDTQYF. In nucleotides, the CDR3 is TGTGCCAGCAGTTTTAAAGATACGCAGTATTTT.